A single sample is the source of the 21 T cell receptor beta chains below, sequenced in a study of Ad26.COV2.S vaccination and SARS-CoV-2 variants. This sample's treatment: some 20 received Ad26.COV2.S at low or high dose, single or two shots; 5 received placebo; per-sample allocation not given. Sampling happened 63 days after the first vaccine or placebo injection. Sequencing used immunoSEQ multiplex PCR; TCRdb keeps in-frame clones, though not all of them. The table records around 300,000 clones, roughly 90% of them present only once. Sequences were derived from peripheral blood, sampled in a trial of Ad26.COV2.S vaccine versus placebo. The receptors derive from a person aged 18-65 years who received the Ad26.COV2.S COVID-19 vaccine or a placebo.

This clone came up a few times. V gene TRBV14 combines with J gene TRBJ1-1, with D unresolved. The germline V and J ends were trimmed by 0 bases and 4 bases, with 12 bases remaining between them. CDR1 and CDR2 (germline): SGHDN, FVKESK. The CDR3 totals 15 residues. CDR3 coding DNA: TGTGCCAGCAGCCAAGAAACGGTTTATAGCACTGAAGCTTTCTTT. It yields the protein CASSQETVYSTEAFF.

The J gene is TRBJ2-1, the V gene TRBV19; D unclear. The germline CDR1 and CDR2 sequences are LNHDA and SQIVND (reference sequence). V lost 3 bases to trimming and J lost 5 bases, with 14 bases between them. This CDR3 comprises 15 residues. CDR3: CASSMTRAGNNEQFF. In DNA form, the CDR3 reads TGTGCCAGTAGTATGACCCGGGCTGGCAACAATGAGCAGTTCTTC. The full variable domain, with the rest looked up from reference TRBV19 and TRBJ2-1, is DGGITQSPKYLFRKEGQNVTLSCEQNLNHDAMYWYRQDPGQGLRLIYYSQIVNDFQKGDIAEGYSVSREKKESFPLTVTSAQKNPTAFYLCASSMTRAGNNEQFFGPGTRLTVL.

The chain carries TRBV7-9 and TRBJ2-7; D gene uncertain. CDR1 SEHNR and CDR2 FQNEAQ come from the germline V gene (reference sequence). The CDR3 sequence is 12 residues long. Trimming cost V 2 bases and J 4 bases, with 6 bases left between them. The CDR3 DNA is TGTGCCAGCAGCTTACTGGGGTACGAGCAGTACGTC. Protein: CASSLLGYEQYV.

The CDR3 here is CSVSGTSDYNEQFF. CDR3 nucleotides: TGCAGCGTTTCCGGGACTAGCGATTACAATGAGCAGTTCTTC. The rearrangement uses TRBV29-1 and TRBJ2-1, with TRBD2 identical over 10 bases. Germline CDR1 reads SQVTM; CDR2 reads ANQGSEA. The CDR3 runs 14 residues. V lost 5 bases and J lost 4; bases outside the gene matches: 5.

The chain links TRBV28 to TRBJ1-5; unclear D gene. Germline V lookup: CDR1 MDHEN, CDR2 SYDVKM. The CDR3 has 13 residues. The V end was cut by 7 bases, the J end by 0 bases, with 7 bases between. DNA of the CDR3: TGTGCCAGCAAACCCCATAGCAATCAGCCCCAGCATTTT. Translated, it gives CASKPHSNQPQHF.

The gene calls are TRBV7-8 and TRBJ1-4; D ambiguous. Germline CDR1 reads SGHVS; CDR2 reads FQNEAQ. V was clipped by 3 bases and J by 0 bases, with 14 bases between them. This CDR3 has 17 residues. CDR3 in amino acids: CASSFFKSGATNEKLFF. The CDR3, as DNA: TGTGCCAGCAGCTTTTTTAAATCCGGAGCAACTAATGAAAAACTGTTTTTT.

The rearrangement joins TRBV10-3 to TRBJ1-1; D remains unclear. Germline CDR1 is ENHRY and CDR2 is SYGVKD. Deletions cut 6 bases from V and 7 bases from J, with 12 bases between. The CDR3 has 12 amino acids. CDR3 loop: CAIREAENEAFF. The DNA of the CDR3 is TGTGCCATCAGAGAAGCGGAGAATGAAGCTTTCTTT.

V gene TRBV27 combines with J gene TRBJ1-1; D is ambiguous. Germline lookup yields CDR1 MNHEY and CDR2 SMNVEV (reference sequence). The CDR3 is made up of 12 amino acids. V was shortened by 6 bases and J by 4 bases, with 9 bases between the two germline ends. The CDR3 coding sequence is TGTGCCAGCAGCCCCCCCGGCACTGAAGCTTTCTTT. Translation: CASSPPGTEAFF.

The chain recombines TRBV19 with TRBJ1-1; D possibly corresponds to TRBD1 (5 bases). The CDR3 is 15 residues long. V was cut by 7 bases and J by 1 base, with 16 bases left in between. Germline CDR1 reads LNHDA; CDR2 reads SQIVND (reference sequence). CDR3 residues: CASIIIQGSNTEAFF. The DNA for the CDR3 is TGTGCCAGTATCATAATTCAGGGTTCGAACACTGAAGCTTTCTTT.

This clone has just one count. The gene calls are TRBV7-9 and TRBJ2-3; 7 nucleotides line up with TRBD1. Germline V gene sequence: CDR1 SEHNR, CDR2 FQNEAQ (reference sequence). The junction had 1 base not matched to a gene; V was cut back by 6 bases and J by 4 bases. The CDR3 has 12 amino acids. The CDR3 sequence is CASRGQSDTQYF. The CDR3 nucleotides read TGTGCCAGCAGGGGACAGTCAGATACGCAGTATTTT.

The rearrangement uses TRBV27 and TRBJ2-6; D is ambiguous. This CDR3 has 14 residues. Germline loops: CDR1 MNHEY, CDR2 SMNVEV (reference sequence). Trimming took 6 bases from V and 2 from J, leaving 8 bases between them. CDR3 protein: CASSTSPGANVLTF. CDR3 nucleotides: TGTGCCAGCAGCACGTCGCCTGGGGCCAACGTCCTGACTTTC.

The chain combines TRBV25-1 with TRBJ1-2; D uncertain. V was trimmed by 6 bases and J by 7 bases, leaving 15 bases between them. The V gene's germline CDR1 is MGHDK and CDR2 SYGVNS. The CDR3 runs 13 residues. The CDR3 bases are TGTGCCAGCAGCCCTTCTATTGGGAGTGGCTACACCTTC. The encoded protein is CASSPSIGSGYTF.

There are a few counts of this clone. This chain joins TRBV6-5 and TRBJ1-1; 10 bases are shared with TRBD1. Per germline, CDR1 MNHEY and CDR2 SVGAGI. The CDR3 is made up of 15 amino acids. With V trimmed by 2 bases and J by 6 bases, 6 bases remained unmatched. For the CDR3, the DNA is TGTGCCAGCAGTTACGACAGGGGGCTCGGGCCTGAAGCTTTCTTT. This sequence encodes CASSYDRGLGPEAFF.

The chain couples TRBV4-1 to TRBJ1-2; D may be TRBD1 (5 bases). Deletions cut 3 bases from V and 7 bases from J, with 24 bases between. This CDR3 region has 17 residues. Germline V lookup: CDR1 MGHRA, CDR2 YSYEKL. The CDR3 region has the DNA TGCGCCAGCAGCCATGCCTTTGCGGACACCTTCTCGGGTGGCTACACCTTC. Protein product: CASSHAFADTFSGGYTF.

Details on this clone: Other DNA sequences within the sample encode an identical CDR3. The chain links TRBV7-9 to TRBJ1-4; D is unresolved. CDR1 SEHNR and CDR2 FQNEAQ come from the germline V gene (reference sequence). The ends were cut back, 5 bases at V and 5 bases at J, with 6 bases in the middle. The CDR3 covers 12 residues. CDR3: CASSPGNEKLFF. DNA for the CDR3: TGTGCCAGCAGCCCAGGAAATGAAAAACTGTTTTTT.

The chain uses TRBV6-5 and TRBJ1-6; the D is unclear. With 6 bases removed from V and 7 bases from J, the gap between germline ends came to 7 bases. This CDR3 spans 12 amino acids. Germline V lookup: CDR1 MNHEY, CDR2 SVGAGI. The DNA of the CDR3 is TGTGCCAGCAGGGGCGGGAATTCACCCCTCCACTTT. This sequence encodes CASRGGNSPLHF.

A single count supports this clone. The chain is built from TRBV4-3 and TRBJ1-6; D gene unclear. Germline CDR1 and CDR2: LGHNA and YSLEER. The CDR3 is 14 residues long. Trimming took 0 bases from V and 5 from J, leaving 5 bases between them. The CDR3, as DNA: TGCGCCAGCAGCCAAGAATCAGATAATTCACCCCTCCACTTT. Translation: CASSQESDNSPLHF.

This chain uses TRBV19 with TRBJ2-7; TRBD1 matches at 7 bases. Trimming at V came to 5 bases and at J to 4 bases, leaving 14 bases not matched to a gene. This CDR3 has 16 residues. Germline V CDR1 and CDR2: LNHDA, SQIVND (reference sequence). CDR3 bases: TGTGCCAGTAGTCAATCCGACAGGGCAATTTATTACGAGCAGTACTTC. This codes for CASSQSDRAIYYEQYF.

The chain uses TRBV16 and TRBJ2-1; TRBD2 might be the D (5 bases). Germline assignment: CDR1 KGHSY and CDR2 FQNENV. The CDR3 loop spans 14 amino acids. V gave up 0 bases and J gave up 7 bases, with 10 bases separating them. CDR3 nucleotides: TGTGCCAGCAGCCAATCGGCTAGCCTAAATGAGCAGTTCTTC. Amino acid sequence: CASSQSASLNEQFF.

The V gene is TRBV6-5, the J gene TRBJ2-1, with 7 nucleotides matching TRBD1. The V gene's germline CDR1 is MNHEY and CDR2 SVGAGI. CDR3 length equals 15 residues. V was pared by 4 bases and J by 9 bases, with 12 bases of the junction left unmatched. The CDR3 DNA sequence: TGTGCCAGCAGTTCTGACAGGGTAAGGAAGAGTGAGCAGTTCTTC. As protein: CASSSDRVRKSEQFF.

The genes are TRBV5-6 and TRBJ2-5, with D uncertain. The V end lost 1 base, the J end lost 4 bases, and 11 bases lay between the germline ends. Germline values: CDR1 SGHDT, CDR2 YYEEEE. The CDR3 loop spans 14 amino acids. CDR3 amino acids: CASSLFPTAETQYF. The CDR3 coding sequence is TGTGCCAGCAGCTTGTTTCCTACGGCAGAGACCCAGTACTTC. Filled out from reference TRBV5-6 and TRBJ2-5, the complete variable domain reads DAGVTQSPTHLIKTRGQQVTLRCSPKSGHDTVSWYQQALGQGPQFIFQYYEEEERQRGNFPDRFSGHQFPNYSSELNVNALLLGDSALYLCASSLFPTAETQYFGPGTRLLVL.